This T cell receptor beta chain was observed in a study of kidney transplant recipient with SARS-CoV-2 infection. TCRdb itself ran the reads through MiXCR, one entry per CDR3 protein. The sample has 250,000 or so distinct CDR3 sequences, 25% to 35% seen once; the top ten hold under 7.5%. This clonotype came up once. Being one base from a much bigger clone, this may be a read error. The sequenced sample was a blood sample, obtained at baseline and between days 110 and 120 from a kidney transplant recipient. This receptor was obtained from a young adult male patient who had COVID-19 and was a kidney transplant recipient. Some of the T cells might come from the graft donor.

CDR3 bases: TGTGCCATCAGTGATACCCTCGACAGGCAAGAGACCCAGTACTTC. Protein sequence: CAISDTLDRQETQYF. V usage is TRBV24-1 and J usage is TRBJ2-5, with a possible D match to TRBD1 (6 bases). Germline V gene data show CDR1 as KGHDR and CDR2 as SFDVKD. This CDR3 comprises 15 residues.